The entry below gives a single TCR beta chain sequence along with its context. Its cognate antigen is unknown. The study reverse transcribed the entire isolated RNA, so it sequenced expressed TCRB transcripts. Produced via immunoSEQ multiplex PCR; TCRdb's table is partial and in-frame only. The data contain about 160,000 clones, 63% of them seen just once; the ten biggest clones take up about 0.091%. This CDR3 contains 13 residues. The V end lost 7 bases, the J end lost 4 bases, and 14 bases lay between the germline ends. CDR1 is SQVTM, CDR2 ANQGSEA, per germline. This specimen belongs to a study of beta chain features in type 1 diabetes. General observations from the study: Across all four CD4+ subsets, people with type 1 diabetes showed modestly shorter TCRB CDR3s.

Once sorted, every population was more than 95% pure. The V gene is TRBV29-1, the J gene TRBJ1-3, with D possibly matching TRBD1 (6 bases). The sequenced sample was naive CD4+ T cells from blood. This TCR was sampled from a man under 40 with type 1 diabetes. As DNA, the CDR3 is TGCAGCGGAACCCGGGGGCCAGGAAACACCATATATTTT. This translates into CSGTRGPGNTIYF.